The sequence of this T cell receptor beta chain was determined in a study of blood T cell repertoires in COVID-19. Data came from immunoSEQ multiplex PCR; TCRdb stores just in-frame clones and leaves some out. The data hold about 130,000 clones, with roughly 80% observed a single time. The V end was cut by 1 base, the J end by 0 bases, with 7 bases between. The CDR3 spans 14 residues. Germline values: CDR1 MGHRA, CDR2 YSYEKL. The genes are TRBV4-1 and TRBJ2-7; no definite D call. The receptor's source is a woman aged 65 to 85 with COVID-19, enrolled during active disease. Material: peripheral blood. CDR3 amino acids: CASSQAQFSYEQYF. The CDR3 nucleotides are TGCGCCAGCAGCCAAGCCCAGTTCTCCTACGAGCAGTACTTC.